These 10 T cell receptor beta chains were all obtained from the same sample, sequenced in a study of shared clonotypes between healthy human individuals. Assay used: immunoSEQ multiplex PCR; TCRdb lists only in-frame clones, some missing. The table shows roughly 1 million clones, with about 70% occurring only once. Sequencing used memory CD4+ T cells sorted from blood. Documented subset: CD45RA-negative fraction. These receptors all come from a man aged 18 to 30 in good health.

This chain connects TRBV5-1 to TRBJ1-2; no clear D. CDR3 length: 12 residues. V lost 7 bases and J 4 bases, leaving 11 bases between the germline ends. The V gene's germline CDR1 is SGHRS and CDR2 YFSETQ. CDR3 residues: CASGLHGYGYTF. The CDR3, as DNA: TGCGCCAGCGGATTACACGGCTATGGCTACACCTTC.

This clone is a singleton in its sample. The chain links TRBV15 to TRBJ1-5, with unresolved D. Between the trimmed V and J ends, which lost 0 bases and 0 bases, there was a span of 9 bases. The CDR3 length is 16 residues. Germline-derived CDR1 and CDR2 are LNHNV and YYDKDF (reference sequence). The CDR3 sequence: CATSRDAVGSNQPQHF. For the CDR3, the DNA is TGTGCCACCAGCAGAGATGCGGTGGGTAGCAATCAGCCCCAGCATTTT.

The V call is TRBV5-1, the J call TRBJ2-1, with TRBD2 matching 15 bases. After removal of 4 bases from V and 6 bases from J, the junction contained 8 bases not matched to a gene. This CDR3 region has 17 residues. Germline V CDR1 and CDR2: SGHRS, YFSETQ. CDR3 loop: CASSPLGLAGGRNEQFF. CDR3 sequence (DNA): TGCGCCAGCAGCCCGTTGGGACTAGCGGGAGGACGCAATGAGCAGTTCTTC.

The chain combines TRBV10-1 with TRBJ2-1; 14 bases are shared with TRBD2. Germline-derived CDR1 and CDR2 are WNHNN and SYGVQD (reference sequence). The CDR3 runs to 13 residues. J was trimmed by 12 bases and V by 5 bases; bases with no gene match: 3. CDR3 protein: CASSPGTSGGQFF. Here the CDR3 DNA reads TGCGCCAGCAGTCCCGGGACTAGCGGGGGGCAGTTCTTC.

Remarks on this clone: The same CDR3 is also encoded by other DNA sequences in this sample. The chain has TRBV10-3 and TRBJ2-5, with 15 nucleotides matching TRBD2. CDR1 is ENHRY, CDR2 SYGVKD, per germline. This CDR3 spans 15 amino acids. The V and J ends lost 6 bases and 2 bases, in that order; junction bases with no gene match: 1. In nucleotides, the CDR3 is TGTGCCATCAGCGGGACTAGCGGGGGGCAAGAGACCCAGTACTTC. Protein product: CAISGTSGGQETQYF.

This clone turned up a few times. The V gene is TRBV5-8, the J gene TRBJ1-1; no definite D call. Germline V gene lookup returns CDR1 SGHTS and CDR2 YDEGEE. V dropped 4 bases and J dropped 1 base, with 11 bases sitting between them. The CDR3 is 14 amino acids. CDR3 in DNA: TGTGCCAGCAGCGCAATGATCTCGAACACTGAAGCTTTCTTT. Translation: CASSAMISNTEAFF.

The chain couples TRBV6-6 to TRBJ2-7, with 7 bases aligning to TRBD2. V trimming: 6 bases; J trimming: 1 base; junction bases outside the gene matches: 9. The CDR3 has 15 amino acids. Germline V CDR1 and CDR2: MNHNY, SVGAGI (reference sequence). CDR3 sequence reads: CASSRPSGQSYEQYF. In DNA form, the CDR3 reads TGTGCCAGCAGCCGACCTAGCGGACAATCCTACGAGCAGTACTTC.

The chain has TRBV6-5 and TRBJ1-1; no definite D call. Per the germline V gene, CDR1 is MNHEY and CDR2 is SVGAGI. The CDR3 covers 13 residues. With 5 bases removed from V and 2 bases from J, the gap between germline ends came to 9 bases. CDR3 sequence: CASSRGFNTEAFF. The CDR3 nucleotides are TGTGCCAGCAGTCGAGGGTTCAACACTGAAGCTTTCTTT.

This chain links TRBV5-1 with TRBJ2-7; the match to TRBD2 covers 14 bases. Germline loops: CDR1 SGHRS, CDR2 YFSETQ. Losses at the gene ends were 4 bases for V and 1 base for J; bases not matched to a gene: 10. The CDR3 contains 18 residues. Here the CDR3 reads CASSRGTSGGLPSYEQYF. Here the CDR3 DNA reads TGCGCCAGCAGCCGCGGGACTAGCGGGGGCCTCCCTTCCTACGAGCAGTACTTC.

Note on this clone: This may arise from a read error, as a much more abundant clone is one base away. Different DNA sequences within this sample yield the same CDR3. V and J are TRBV11-3 and TRBJ2-7; D ambiguous. The germline CDR1 and CDR2 sequences are SGHNT and YENEEA. The V end lost 4 bases, the J end lost 0 bases, and 4 bases lay between the germline ends. The CDR3 is 12 amino acids. In DNA form, the CDR3 reads TGTGCCAGCAGCTCGAACTCCTACGAGCAGTACTTC. Translated: CASSSNSYEQYF.